This is a list of T cell receptor beta chains from one sample in a study of lymphopenia after photon versus proton radiotherapy. Produced via immunoSEQ multiplex PCR; TCRdb's table is partial and in-frame only. The data show roughly 36,000 clones, about nine tenths seen once. This specimen consisted of peripheral blood, obtained from a patient treated with photon-based radiotherapy. The source of these receptors is a woman between 50 and 59 years old with pancreatic cancer. CDR3s include the opening cysteine and the closing phenylalanine or tryptophan. A D gene is named only where the DNA matches it firmly. Size is omitted from some rows. Given values are once, few, many or a class for expanded clones.

d_gene	abundance	j_gene	v_gene	CDR3nt	CDR3aa
-	few	TRBJ1-5	TRBV27	TGTGCCAGCAGTTTTATGGATCAGCCCCAGCATTTT	CASSFMDQPQHF
TRBD1	-	TRBJ2-7	TRBV5-1	TGCGCCAGCAGCTCGGCCCGGGACAGGGACTTCTACGAGCAGTACTTC	CASSSARDRDFYEQYF
TRBD2	-	TRBJ2-7	TRBV11-2	TGTGCCAGCGGGACTAGCGGGAGCTACGAGCAGTACTTC	CASGTSGSYEQYF
TRBD2	-	TRBJ2-7	TRBV5-1	TGCGCCAGCAGCTTTAGCGGGAGGGGTGGCTACGAGCAGTACTTC	CASSFSGRGGYEQYF
-	-	TRBJ2-5	TRBV27	TGTGCCAGCAGTTTATCGGGGGGAGGTCATTCGGTTAGGGAGACCCAGTACTTC	CASSLSGGGHSVRETQYF
-	few	TRBJ2-1	TRBV10-3	TGTGCCATCAATGAAGGTGTAGAGACCAATGAGCAGTTCTTC	CAINEGVETNEQFF
TRBD1	-	TRBJ2-2	TRBV9	TGTGCCAGCAGCGTATGGGACAGCAACACCGGGGAGCTGTTTTTT	CASSVWDSNTGELFF
TRBD2	-	TRBJ2-1	TRBV4-2	TGTGCCAGCAGCCAGACAACCGGGACTAGCGGGAGGACTGAGCAGTTCTTC	CASSQTTGTSGRTEQFF
TRBD1	-	TRBJ2-4	TRBV30	TGTGCCTGGAGTGTCGGGCAGGGGGAAAGCATTCAGTACTTC	CAWSVGQGESIQYF
TRBD1	once	TRBJ2-4	TRBV28	TGTGCCAGCAGTCGACAGGGTACGTCTGTAGCCAAAAACATTCAGTACTTC	CASSRQGTSVAKNIQYF
-	-	TRBJ2-5	TRBV7-9	TGTGCCAGCGCCCAAGAGACCCAGTACTTC	CASAQETQYF
TRBD1	-	TRBJ1-5	TRBV25-1	TGTGCTACTTCGGGGACAGGGAGCAATCAGCCCCAGCATTTT	CATSGTGSNQPQHF
TRBD1	-	TRBJ2-3	TRBV2	TGTGCCAGCACCCCATACGCCGGGACAGGGCAGTATTTT	CASTPYAGTGQYF
-	-	TRBJ1-5	TRBV9	TGTGCCAGCAGCCGGGGTTATAGAGGGGACACTAATCAGCCCCAGCATTTT	CASSRGYRGDTNQPQHF
-	-	TRBJ2-1	TRBV4-3	TGCGCCAGCAGCCAAGATGGCGGGACAAGATCCAATGAGCAGTTCTTC	CASSQDGGTRSNEQFF
-	-	TRBJ2-1	TRBV5-1	TGCGCCAGCAGCTCAACTACCAATGAGCAGTTCTTC	CASSSTTNEQFF
-	-	TRBJ1-2	TRBV4-1	TGCGCCAGCAGCCAAGAGCCAGTAAAAAACTATGGCTACACCTTC	CASSQEPVKNYGYTF
TRBD2	-	TRBJ2-3	TRBV9	TGTGCCAGCAGCGTGGGCGGGAGTCCCGGGACAGATACGCAGTATTTT	CASSVGGSPGTDTQYF
-	-	TRBJ2-1	TRBV29-1	TGCAGCGTTGGAGCGGACAATGAGCAGTTCTTC	CSVGADNEQFF
TRBD2	-	TRBJ2-1	TRBV30	TGTGCCTGGAGTGTAAGCGGGGTCTCCTACAATGAGCAGTTCTTC	CAWSVSGVSYNEQFF
TRBD1	few	TRBJ2-7	TRBV13	TGTGCCAGCAGCACCCGAGACGGGACAGGGGCGTCCTACGAGCAGTACTTC	CASSTRDGTGASYEQYF
-	-	TRBJ2-5	TRBV5-6	TGTGCCAGCAGCTTGCCGCAAGAGACCCAGTACTTC	CASSLPQETQYF
-	-	TRBJ2-6	TRBV7-3	TGTGCCAGCAGCTCGACCTCTGGGGCCAACGTCCTGACTTTC	CASSSTSGANVLTF
TRBD2	-	TRBJ2-7	TRBV27	TGTGCCAGCAGTTCGGGGACTAGCGGGAGGCAGCTCTCCGAGCAGTACTTC	CASSSGTSGRQLSEQYF
-	-	TRBJ1-1	TRBV19	TGTGCCAGTAGTAGCACGTACACTGAAGCTTTCTTT	CASSSTYTEAFF
TRBD2	-	TRBJ2-7	TRBV30	TGTGCCTGGACCCCCGGGCGGGGGGGGCACTCCTACGAGCAGTACTTC	CAWTPGRGGHSYEQYF
TRBD1	-	TRBJ1-2	TRBV7-2	TGTGCCAGCAGCCCGCGATTCCCGGGACAGGGTGACTTGTCGACCTTC	CASSPRFPGQGDLSTF
TRBD1	-	TRBJ1-4	TRBV27	TGTGCCAGCAGTTCCCAGGACAGGGGTCTCAGTGGAAATGAAAAACTGTTTTTT	CASSSQDRGLSGNEKLFF
-	-	TRBJ2-2	TRBV11-3	TGTGCCAGCAGCTCCGTAGGGGCAACGGGGGAGCTGTTTTTT	CASSSVGATGELFF
-	-	TRBJ1-1	TRBV25-1	TGTGCCAGCAGTGAATGGTTCGGGGGCACTGAAGCTTTCTTT	CASSEWFGGTEAFF
TRBD2	-	TRBJ2-4	TRBV4-1	TGCGCCAGCAGTCAGCGGGAAGGCGACATTCAGTACTTC	CASSQREGDIQYF
-	once	TRBJ2-7	TRBV9	TGTGCCAGCAGCGTAGGAGACATCTCCTACGAGCAGTACTTC	CASSVGDISYEQYF
TRBD1	-	TRBJ1-4	TRBV7-9	TGTGCCAGCAGCGCGCCGACAGGGATCAATGAAAAACTGTTTTTT	CASSAPTGINEKLFF
-	-	TRBJ1-5	TRBV15	TGTGCCACCAGCAGAGATACGGGGGGCCTTCAGCCCCAGCATTTT	CATSRDTGGLQPQHF
TRBD1	once	TRBJ1-4	TRBV5-8	TGTGCCAGCAGTTCTGGACAGGGTTCTAATGAAAAACTGTTTTTT	CASSSGQGSNEKLFF
TRBD2	-	TRBJ2-1	TRBV7-9	TGTGCCAGCAGCTTCAGACTGACGGGAGGAAATGAGCAGTTCTTC	CASSFRLTGGNEQFF
-	-	TRBJ2-7	TRBV11-3	TGTGCCAGCGCTAATGGGGATGGACTCAGCGAGCAGTACTTC	CASANGDGLSEQYF
-	-	TRBJ2-7	TRBV4-2	TGTGCCAGCAGCCCTTACGACGGGCTCAGCTCCTACGAGCAGTACTTC	CASSPYDGLSSYEQYF
TRBD1	-	TRBJ2-1	TRBV28	TGTGCCAGCAGTTTCTCCTTTGGACAGGGCATCTACAATGAGCAGTTCTTC	CASSFSFGQGIYNEQFF
TRBD2	-	TRBJ2-1	TRBV10-2	TGCGCCAGCAGTCGTGGCGGGAGCTCCTACAATGAGCAGTTCTTC	CASSRGGSSYNEQFF
-	-	TRBJ2-7	TRBV30	TGTGCCTGGACCTCCTGGGGGAGCTTCGAGCAGTACTTC	CAWTSWGSFEQYF
-	once	TRBJ2-7	TRBV21-1	TGTGCCAGCAGCAAAGGGCCCTACTCCCGGGACAGGGGGCGGAAGGTGGACGAGCAGTACTTC	CASSKGPYSRDRGRKVDEQYF
-	-	TRBJ2-1	TRBV5-6	TGTGCCAGCATCCTACAGGGTGAGCAGTTCTTC	CASILQGEQFF
-	-	TRBJ1-3	TRBV6-1	TGTGCCAGCAGTGCACGGAGAGGGAGCTCTGGAAACACCATATATTTT	CASSARRGSSGNTIYF
TRBD2	-	TRBJ2-7	TRBV6-4	TGTGCCAGCTCCGGGACTAGTCGATCGGAGCAGTACTTC	CASSGTSRSEQYF
-	once	TRBJ1-4	TRBV5-1	TGCGCCAGCAGCCCAGGTTCAGAAAGTGAAAAACTGTTTTTT	CASSPGSESEKLFF
TRBD2	-	TRBJ2-2	TRBV28	TGTGCCAGCACCCTTAGCGGGTCCCCCGGGGAGCTGTTTTTT	CASTLSGSPGELFF
TRBD1	-	TRBJ2-5	TRBV29-1	TGCAGCGTTGAAGACTCCCGGGACAGGGAGCGGGAGACCCAGTACTTC	CSVEDSRDRERETQYF
TRBD1	-	TRBJ2-7	TRBV5-4	TGTGCCAGCAGCTCCGGGACAGACGTTATAGCGTACGAGCAGTACTTC	CASSSGTDVIAYEQYF
TRBD2	-	TRBJ2-7	TRBV6-5	TGTGCCAGCAGTTACGGGACTAGCTATGAGCAGTACTTC	CASSYGTSYEQYF
-	-	TRBJ2-7	TRBV10-1	TGCGCCAGCCTGACCCGGCGGGGTGCTCCGGGGGAGCAGTACTTC	CASLTRRGAPGEQYF
-	-	TRBJ2-3	TRBV6-1	TGTGCCAGCAGTGAATTTTTTCAGGGAGGCTATACGCAGTATTTT	CASSEFFQGGYTQYF
TRBD1	-	TRBJ1-2	TRBV5-1	TGCGCCAGCAGCTTGTGGCAGGGGGTCGGCTATGGCTACACCTTC	CASSLWQGVGYGYTF
-	-	TRBJ1-5	TRBV28	TGTGCCAGCAGTTCACAGGGCTATAGCAATCAGCCCCAGCATTTT	CASSSQGYSNQPQHF
-	once	TRBJ2-7	TRBV18	TGTGCCAGCTCACCACCGGCCCGGTCTCGTGTCGGAGAGCAGTACTTC	CASSPPARSRVGEQYF
-	-	TRBJ1-5	TRBV5-1	TGCGCCAGCAGCTTGGGAGGGGCCAACAATCAGCCCCAGCATTTT	CASSLGGANNQPQHF